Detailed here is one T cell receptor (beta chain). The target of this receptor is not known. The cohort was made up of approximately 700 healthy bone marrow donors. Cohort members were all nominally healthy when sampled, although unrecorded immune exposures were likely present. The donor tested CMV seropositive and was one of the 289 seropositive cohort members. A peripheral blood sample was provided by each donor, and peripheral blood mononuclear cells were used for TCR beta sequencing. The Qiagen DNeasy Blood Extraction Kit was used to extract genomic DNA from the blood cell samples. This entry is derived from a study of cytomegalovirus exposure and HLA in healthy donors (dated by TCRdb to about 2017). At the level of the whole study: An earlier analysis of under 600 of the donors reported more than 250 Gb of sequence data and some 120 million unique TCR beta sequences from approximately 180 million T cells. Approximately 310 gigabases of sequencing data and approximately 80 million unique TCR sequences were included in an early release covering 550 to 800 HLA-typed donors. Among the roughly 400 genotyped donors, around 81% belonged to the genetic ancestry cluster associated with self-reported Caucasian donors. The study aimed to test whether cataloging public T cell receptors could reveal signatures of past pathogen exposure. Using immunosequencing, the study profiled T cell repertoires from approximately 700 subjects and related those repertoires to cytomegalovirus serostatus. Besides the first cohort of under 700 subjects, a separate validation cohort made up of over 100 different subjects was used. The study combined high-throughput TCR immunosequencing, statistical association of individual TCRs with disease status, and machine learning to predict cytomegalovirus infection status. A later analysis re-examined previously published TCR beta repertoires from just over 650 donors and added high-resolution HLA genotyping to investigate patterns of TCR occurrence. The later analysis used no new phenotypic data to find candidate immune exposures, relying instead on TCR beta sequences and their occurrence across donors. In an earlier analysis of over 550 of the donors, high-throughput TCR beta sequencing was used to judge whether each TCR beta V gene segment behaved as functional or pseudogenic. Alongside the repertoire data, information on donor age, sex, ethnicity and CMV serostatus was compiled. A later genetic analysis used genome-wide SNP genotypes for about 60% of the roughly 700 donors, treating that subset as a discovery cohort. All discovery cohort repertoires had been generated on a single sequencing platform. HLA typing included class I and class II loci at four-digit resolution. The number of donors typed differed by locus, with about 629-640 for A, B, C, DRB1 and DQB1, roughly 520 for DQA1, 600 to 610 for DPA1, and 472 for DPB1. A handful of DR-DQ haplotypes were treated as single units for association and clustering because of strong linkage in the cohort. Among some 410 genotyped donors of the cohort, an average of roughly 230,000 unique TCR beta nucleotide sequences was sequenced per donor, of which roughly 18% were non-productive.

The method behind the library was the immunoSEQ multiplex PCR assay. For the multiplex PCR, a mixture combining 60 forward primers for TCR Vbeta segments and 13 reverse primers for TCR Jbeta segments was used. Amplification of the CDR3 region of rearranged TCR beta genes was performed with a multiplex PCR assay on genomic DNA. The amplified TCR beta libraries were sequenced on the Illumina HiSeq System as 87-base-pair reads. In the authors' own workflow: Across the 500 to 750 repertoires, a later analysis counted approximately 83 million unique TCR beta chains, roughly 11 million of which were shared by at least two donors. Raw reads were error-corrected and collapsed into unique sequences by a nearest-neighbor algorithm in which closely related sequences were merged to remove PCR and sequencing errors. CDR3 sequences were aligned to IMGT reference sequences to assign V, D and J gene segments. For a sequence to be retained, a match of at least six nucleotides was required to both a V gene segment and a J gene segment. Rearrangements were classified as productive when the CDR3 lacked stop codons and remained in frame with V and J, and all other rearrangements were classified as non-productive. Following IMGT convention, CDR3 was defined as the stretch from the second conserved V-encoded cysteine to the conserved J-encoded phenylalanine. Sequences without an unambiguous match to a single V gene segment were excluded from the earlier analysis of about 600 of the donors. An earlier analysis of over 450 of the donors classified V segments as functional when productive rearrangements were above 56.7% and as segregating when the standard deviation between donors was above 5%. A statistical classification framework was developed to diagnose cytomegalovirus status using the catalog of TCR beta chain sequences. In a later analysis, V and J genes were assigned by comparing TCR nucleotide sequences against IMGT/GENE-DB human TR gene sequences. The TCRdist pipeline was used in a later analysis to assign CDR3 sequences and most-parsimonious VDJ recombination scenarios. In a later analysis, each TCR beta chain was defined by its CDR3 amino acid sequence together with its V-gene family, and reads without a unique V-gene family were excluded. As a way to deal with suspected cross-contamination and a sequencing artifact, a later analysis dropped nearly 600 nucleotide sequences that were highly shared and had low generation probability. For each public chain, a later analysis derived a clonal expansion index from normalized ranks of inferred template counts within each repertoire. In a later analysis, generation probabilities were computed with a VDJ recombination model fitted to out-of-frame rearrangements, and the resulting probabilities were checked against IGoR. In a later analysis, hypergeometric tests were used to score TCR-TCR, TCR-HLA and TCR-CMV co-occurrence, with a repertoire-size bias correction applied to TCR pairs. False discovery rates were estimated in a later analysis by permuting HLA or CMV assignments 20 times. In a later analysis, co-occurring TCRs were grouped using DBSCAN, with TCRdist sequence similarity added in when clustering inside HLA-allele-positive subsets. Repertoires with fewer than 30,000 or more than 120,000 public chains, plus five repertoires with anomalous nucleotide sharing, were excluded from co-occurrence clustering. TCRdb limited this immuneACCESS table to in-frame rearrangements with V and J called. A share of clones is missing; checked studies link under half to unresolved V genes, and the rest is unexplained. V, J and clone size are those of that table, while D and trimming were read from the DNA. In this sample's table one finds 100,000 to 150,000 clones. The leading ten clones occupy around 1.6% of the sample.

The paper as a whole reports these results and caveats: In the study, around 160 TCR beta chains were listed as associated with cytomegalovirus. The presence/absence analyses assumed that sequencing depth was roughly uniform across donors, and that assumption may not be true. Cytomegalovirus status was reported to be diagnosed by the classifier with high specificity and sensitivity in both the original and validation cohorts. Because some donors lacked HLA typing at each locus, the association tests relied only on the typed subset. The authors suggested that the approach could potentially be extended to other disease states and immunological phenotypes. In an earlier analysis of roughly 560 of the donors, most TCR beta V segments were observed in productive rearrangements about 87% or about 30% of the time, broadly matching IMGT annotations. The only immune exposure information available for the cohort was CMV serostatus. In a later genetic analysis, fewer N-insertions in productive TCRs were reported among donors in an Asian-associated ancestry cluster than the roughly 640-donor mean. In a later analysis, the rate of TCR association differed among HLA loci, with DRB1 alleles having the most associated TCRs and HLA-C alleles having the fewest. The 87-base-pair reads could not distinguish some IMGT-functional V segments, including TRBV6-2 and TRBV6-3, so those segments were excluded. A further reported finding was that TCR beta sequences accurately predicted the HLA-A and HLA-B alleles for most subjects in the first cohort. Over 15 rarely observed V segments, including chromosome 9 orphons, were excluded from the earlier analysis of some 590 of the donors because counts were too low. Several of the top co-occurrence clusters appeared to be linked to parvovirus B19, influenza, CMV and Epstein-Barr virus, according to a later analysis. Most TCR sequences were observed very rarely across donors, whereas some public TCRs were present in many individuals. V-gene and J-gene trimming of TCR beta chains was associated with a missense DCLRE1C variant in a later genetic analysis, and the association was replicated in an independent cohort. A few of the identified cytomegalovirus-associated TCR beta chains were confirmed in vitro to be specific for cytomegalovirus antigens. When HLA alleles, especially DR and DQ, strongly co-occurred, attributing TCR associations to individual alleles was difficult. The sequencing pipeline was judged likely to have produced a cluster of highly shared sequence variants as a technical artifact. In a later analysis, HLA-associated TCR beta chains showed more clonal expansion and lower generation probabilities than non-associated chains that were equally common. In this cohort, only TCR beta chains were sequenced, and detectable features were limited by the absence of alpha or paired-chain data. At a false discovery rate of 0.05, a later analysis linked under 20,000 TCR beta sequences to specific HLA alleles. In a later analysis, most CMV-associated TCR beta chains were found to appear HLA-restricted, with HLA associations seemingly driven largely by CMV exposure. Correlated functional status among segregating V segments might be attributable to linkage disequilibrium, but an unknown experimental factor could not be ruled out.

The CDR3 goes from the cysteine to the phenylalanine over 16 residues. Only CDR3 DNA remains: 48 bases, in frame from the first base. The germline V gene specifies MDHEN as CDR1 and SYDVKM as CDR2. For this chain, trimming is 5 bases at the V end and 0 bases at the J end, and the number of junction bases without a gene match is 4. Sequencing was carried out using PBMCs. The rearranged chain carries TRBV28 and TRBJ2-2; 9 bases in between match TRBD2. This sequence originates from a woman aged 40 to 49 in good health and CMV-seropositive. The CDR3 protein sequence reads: CASSVLAGPNTGELFF. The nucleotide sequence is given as TGTGCCAGCAGTGTCCTAGCGGGACCGAACACCGGGGAGCTGTTTTTT.